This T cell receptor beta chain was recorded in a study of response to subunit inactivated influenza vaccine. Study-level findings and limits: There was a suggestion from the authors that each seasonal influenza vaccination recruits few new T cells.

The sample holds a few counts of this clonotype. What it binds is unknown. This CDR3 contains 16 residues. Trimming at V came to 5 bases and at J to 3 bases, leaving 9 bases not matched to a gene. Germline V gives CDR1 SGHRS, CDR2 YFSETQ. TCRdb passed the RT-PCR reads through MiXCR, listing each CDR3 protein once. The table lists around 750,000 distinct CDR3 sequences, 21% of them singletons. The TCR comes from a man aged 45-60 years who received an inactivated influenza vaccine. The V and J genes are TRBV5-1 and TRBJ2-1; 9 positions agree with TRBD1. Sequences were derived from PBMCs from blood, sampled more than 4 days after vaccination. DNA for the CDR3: TGCGCCAGCAGGACGGGACAGGGCGAAGGCTACAATGAGCAGTTCTTC. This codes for CASRTGQGEGYNEQFF. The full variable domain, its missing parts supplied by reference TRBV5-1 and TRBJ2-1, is KAGVTQTPRYLIKTRGQQVTLSCSPISGHRSVSWYQQTPGQGLQFLFEYFSETQRNKGNFPGRFSGRQFSNSRSEMNVSTLELGDSALYLCASRTGQGEGYNEQFFGPGTRLTVL.